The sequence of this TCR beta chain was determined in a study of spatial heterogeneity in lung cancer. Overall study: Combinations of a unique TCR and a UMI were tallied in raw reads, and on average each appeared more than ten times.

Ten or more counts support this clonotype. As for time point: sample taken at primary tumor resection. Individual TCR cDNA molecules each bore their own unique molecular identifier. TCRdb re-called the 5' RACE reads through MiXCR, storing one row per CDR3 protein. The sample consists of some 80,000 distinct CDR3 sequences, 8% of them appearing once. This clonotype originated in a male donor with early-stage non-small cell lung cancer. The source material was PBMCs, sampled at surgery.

The CDR3: CASSTPGGVGTEAFF. For the CDR3, the DNA is TGCGCCAGCAGCACCCCCGGGGGGGTGGGGACTGAAGCTTTCTTT. The chain combines TRBV5-1 with TRBJ1-1; D might be TRBD1 (5 bases). The V gene's germline CDR1 is SGHRS and CDR2 YFSETQ. V was clipped by 4 bases and J by 5 bases, with 18 bases between them. The CDR3 sequence is 15 residues long.